The clone carrying this T cell receptor beta chain came up a few times. The antigen remains unidentified. Primers for the PCR totalled 60 Vbeta and 13 Jbeta. TCRdb's table, derived via immunoSEQ multiplex PCR, lists solely in-frame clones and lacks some. The repertoire has 110,000 or so clones, roughly 15% of them found once; the top ten carry more than 0.8%. The length of the CDR3 is 14 residues. J gave up 2 bases and V 4 bases, and 2 bases lay outside the gene matches. Germline assignment: CDR1 MRHNA and CDR2 SNTAGT. This entry is derived from a study of cytomegalovirus exposure and HLA in healthy donors. Study-level findings and limits: The authors excluded some V segments, including TRBV6-2 and TRBV6-3, as indistinguishable. The investigators catalogued some 150 TCR beta chains as cytomegalovirus-associated.

The J gene is TRBJ2-3, the V gene TRBV6-4, with TRBD2 identical over 8 bases. The receptor was isolated from a female donor in good health and CMV-seronegative. The sample comprised PBMCs. CDR3 residues: CASSAGGHTDTQYF. The CDR3, as DNA: TGTGCCAGCAGTGCGGGGGGGCACACAGATACGCAGTATTTT.